The 17 T cell receptor beta chains presented below share a single source sample, sequenced in a study of blood T cell repertoires in COVID-19. Profiling relied on immunoSEQ multiplex PCR, and the TCRdb table lists in-frame clones only, not all of them. The sample consists of more than 110,000 clones, around 87% of them appearing once. Sequencing was done on a sample of peripheral blood. The source of these receptors is a woman aged 40 to 50 with acute or convalescent COVID-19.

The V and J genes are TRBV6-6 and TRBJ1-2, with 9 positions matching TRBD1. The V gene's germline CDR1 is MNHNY and CDR2 SVGAGI (reference sequence). The CDR3 is made up of 14 amino acids. V shed 6 bases and J 4 bases; nucleotides not matched to a gene: 6. CDR3 nucleotide sequence: TGTGCCAGCAGCCCCGGACAGGGGAGCTATGGCTACACCTTC. Its translation: CASSPGQGSYGYTF.

This clone was observed a single time. The V gene is TRBV7-2, the J gene TRBJ2-7; 8 bases align to TRBD2. CDR1 and CDR2 from the germline V gene are SGHTA and FQGNSA. V lost 1 base and J lost 3; bases outside the gene matches: 5. The length of the CDR3 is 15 residues. Here the CDR3 reads CASSLGPGTSYEQYF. The CDR3 DNA reads TGTGCCAGCAGCTTAGGCCCCGGGACTAGCTACGAGCAGTACTTC.

This clone appeared once. The chain employs TRBV14 and TRBJ1-5; D not resolved. Germline assignment: CDR1 SGHDN and CDR2 FVKESK. CDR3 length: 14 amino acids. The ends were cut back, 5 bases at V and 3 bases at J, with 11 bases in the middle. The CDR3 protein is CASSGSGFNQPQHF. The CDR3 DNA follows: TGTGCCAGCAGCGGTTCGGGGTTCAATCAGCCCCAGCATTTT.

The CDR3 loop reads CASSLATGTTGELFF. The CDR3 DNA is TGTGCCAGCAGCTTGGCCACAGGGACGACCGGGGAGCTGTTTTTT. The V and J genes are TRBV5-4 and TRBJ2-2; tentatively, D is TRBD1 (6 bases). The germline V gene encodes CDR1 SGHNT and CDR2 YYREEE (reference sequence). The V end was cut by 0 bases, the J end by 5 bases, with 11 bases between. The CDR3 runs to 15 residues.

The chain is built from TRBV18 and TRBJ1-2; a possible D gene is TRBD1 (5 bases). V shed 6 bases and J shed 7 bases, with 15 bases lying between them. The CDR3 loop spans 13 amino acids. Germline CDR1 KGHSH, CDR2 LQKENI. The CDR3 protein is CASSHGRDFGYTF. Written as DNA, the CDR3 is TGTGCCAGCTCTCATGGCAGGGATTTTGGCTACACCTTC.

The chain couples TRBV18 to TRBJ1-2, with D possibly matching TRBD1 (5 bases). The V end lost 6 bases, the J end lost 0 bases, and 14 bases lay between the germline ends. Germline CDR1 reads KGHSH; CDR2 reads LQKENI. The CDR3 covers 15 residues. In DNA form, the CDR3 reads TGTGCCAGCTCGGAAGGACACACGTCTAACTATGGCTACACCTTC. Its protein is CASSEGHTSNYGYTF.

V and J are TRBV6-2 or TRBV6-3 and TRBJ2-7; D is possibly TRBD1 (7 bases). The CDR3 loop spans 14 amino acids. Germline V CDR1 and CDR2: MNHEY, SVGEGT. Trimming pared 5 bases from V and 5 bases from J, leaving 16 bases between. The chain's CDR3 is CASSARQGGNEQYF. CDR3 bases: TGTGCCAGCAGTGCCCGACAGGGCGGGAACGAGCAGTACTTC.

The chain links TRBV29-1 to TRBJ2-3; 8 nucleotides align to TRBD2. The CDR3 sequence is 15 residues long. CDR1 SQVTM and CDR2 ANQGSEA come from the germline V gene. V shed 0 bases, J shed 5 bases, and the junction held 7 bases outside the gene matches. The CDR3 DNA reads as TGCAGCGTTGAAGATTCGGGGGGGCCTAGAGATACGCAGTATTTT. Translation gives CSVEDSGGPRDTQYF.

The V and J genes are TRBV7-3 and TRBJ1-1, with 8 bases aligning to TRBD1. With 5 bases clipped from V and 2 bases from J, the junction kept 10 bases outside the gene matches. CDR1 SGHTA and CDR2 FQGTGA come from the germline V gene. This CDR3 comprises 16 residues. CDR3 DNA: TGTGCCAGCAGCCTCCGACAGGGGCAACATAACACTGAAGCTTTCTTT. Amino acids: CASSLRQGQHNTEAFF.

This clone came up a few times. The chain uses TRBV6-5 and TRBJ1-1, with 11 bases identical to TRBD1. The V and J ends lost 8 bases and 7 bases, in that order; junction bases with no gene match: 6. The CDR3 has 13 residues. The germline V gene encodes CDR1 MNHEY and CDR2 SVGAGI. Here the CDR3 reads CASWDRGANEAFF. The CDR3 DNA is TGTGCCAGCTGGGACAGGGGGGCGAATGAAGCTTTCTTT.

The chain's CDR3 is CATGPKTTLGRRNSPLHF. CDR3 DNA sequence: TGTGCCACCGGACCCAAAACCACCCTCGGGAGAAGGAATTCACCCCTCCACTTT. The chain carries TRBV15 and TRBJ1-6; D ambiguous. Germline CDR1 reads LNHNV; CDR2 reads YYDKDF (reference sequence). Trimming removed 8 bases from V and 7 bases from J, with 27 bases in between. The CDR3 extends over 18 amino acids.

This chain joins TRBV3-1 (or the pseudogene TRBV3-2) and TRBJ2-1; D is possibly TRBD2 (5 bases). Germline CDR1 LGHDT, CDR2 YNNKEL (reference sequence). Trimming stripped 2 bases from V and 9 bases from J, with 11 bases between. The CDR3 extends over 13 amino acids. CDR3 in DNA: TGTGCCAGCAGCCAAAAGTGGAGCGGTGAGCAGTTCTTC. Translated: CASSQKWSGEQFF.

This chain uses TRBV20-1 with TRBJ2-7, with unresolved D. Germline V gene sequence: CDR1 DFQATT, CDR2 SNEGSKA (reference sequence). This CDR3 has 11 amino acids. The V gene lost 3 bases and the J gene lost 1 base, with 4 bases spanning the gap. The CDR3 sequence is CSASGSYEQYF. CDR3 DNA: TGCAGTGCTAGCGGTTCCTACGAGCAGTACTTC.

The V and J genes are TRBV5-5 and TRBJ2-4; 8 bases align to TRBD2. The CDR3 length is 16 residues. Germline loops: CDR1 SGHKS, CDR2 YYEKEE (reference sequence). J was trimmed by 0 bases and V by 4 bases; bases with no gene match: 6. The CDR3 coding sequence is TGTGCCAGCAGCCCCGGACTAGCACTAGCCAAAAACATTCAGTACTTC. Its translation: CASSPGLALAKNIQYF.

This rearrangement joins TRBV6-5 to TRBJ1-5; 8 bases fit TRBD1. CDR1 MNHEY and CDR2 SVGAGI come from the germline V gene. CDR3 length: 14 residues. The V and J ends lost 2 bases and 7 bases, in that order; junction bases with no gene match: 4. CDR3 DNA: TGTGCCAGCAGTTACGCCAGACAGGGGCAGCCCCAGCATTTT. Amino acid sequence: CASSYARQGQPQHF.

The V call is TRBV9, the J call TRBJ2-1; 13 bases map to TRBD2. Unmatched junction bases numbered 7, after V lost 3 bases and J lost 1 base. Germline V CDR1 and CDR2: SGDLS, YYNGEE. The CDR3 consists of 18 residues. The CDR3 loop is CASSAAWTSGGSYNEQFF. The CDR3 DNA sequence: TGTGCCAGCAGCGCCGCCTGGACTAGCGGGGGTTCCTACAATGAGCAGTTCTTC. Full variable domain (outside the CDR3, taken from reference TRBV9 and TRBJ2-1): DSGVTQTPKHLITATGQRVTLRCSPRSGDLSVYWYQQSLDQGLQFLIQYYNGEERAKGNILERFSAQQFPDLHSELNLSSLELGDSALYFCASSAAWTSGGSYNEQFFGPGTRLTVL.

This clone was observed once. The V gene is TRBV7-2, the J gene TRBJ1-2; the D is unclear. CDR3 length equals 14 residues. Trimming shortened V by 4 bases and J by 4 bases, and 13 bases separated the two germline ends. Germline loops: CDR1 SGHTA, CDR2 FQGNSA. The CDR3 sequence is CASSSTGSAYGYTF. As DNA, the CDR3 is TGTGCCAGCAGCTCAACGGGGTCAGCCTATGGCTACACCTTC.